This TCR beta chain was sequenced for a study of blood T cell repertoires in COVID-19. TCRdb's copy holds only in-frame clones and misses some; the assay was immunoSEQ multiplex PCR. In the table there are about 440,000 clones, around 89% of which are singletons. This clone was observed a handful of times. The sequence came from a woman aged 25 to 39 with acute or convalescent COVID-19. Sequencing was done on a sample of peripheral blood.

This chain's CDR3 is CASSLGGQGYYEQYF. CDR3 coding DNA: TGTGCCAGCAGCTTAGGTGGCCAGGGATACTACGAGCAGTACTTC. V and J are TRBV7-9 and TRBJ2-7, with D possibly matching TRBD1 (5 bases). The CDR3 runs to 15 residues. V was trimmed by 1 base and J by 3 bases, leaving 13 bases between them. Germline assignment: CDR1 SEHNR and CDR2 FQNEAQ (reference sequence).